This T cell receptor (beta chain) comes out of a study of regulatory and conventional T cells in RAG deficiency. The study, taken as a whole, reports: Compared with controls, unique Treg TCR beta sequences dropped around 100-fold in Omenn syndrome and CID/AS. Omenn patients showed >85% Treg-Tconv overlap and shorter CDR3 lengths.

Trimming removed 4 bases from V and 2 bases from J; junction bases left unmatched: 5. This CDR3 has 15 residues. Germline CDR1 LNHNV, CDR2 YYDKDF (reference sequence). Concerning this clone: Antigen specificity is unknown.

TCRdb's table, derived via immunoSEQ multiplex PCR, lists solely in-frame clones and lacks some. The sample has roughly 32,000 clones, over 75% seen once. This same sample was also part of a study on regulatory T cells. That paper adds: The PCR used 52 TRBV and 13 TRBJ primers. Regulatory T cells showed the strongest V-J pair restriction and V/J gene skewing among patient repertoires.

The J gene is TRBJ2-1, the V gene TRBV15; 7 nucleotides align to TRBD1. The TCR was taken from a human donor in good health. Sequenced sample: CD8+ T cells sorted from blood. CDR3 region: CATSTQGGAYNEQFF. The CDR3, as DNA: TGTGCCACCAGCACCCAAGGGGGCGCCTACAATGAGCAGTTCTTC.